These 27 T cell receptor beta chains originate from one sample sequenced in a study of cytomegalovirus exposure and HLA in healthy donors (dated by TCRdb to the late 2010s). The receptor library was made with the immunoSEQ multiplex PCR assay. For the multiplex PCR, a mixture combining 60 forward primers for TCR Vbeta segments and 13 reverse primers for TCR Jbeta segments was used. TCRdb obtained this table from immuneACCESS and retained in-frame rearrangements with V and J assigned. These tables miss some clones; where compared with another copy, unresolved V genes account for less than half of the shortfall, and the remainder is unexplained. This sample's table has entries for about 150,000 clones. Of the sample, 1.6% falls within the top ten clones. The sample was PBMCs. The receptors come from a woman aged 45-65 years in good health and CMV-seronegative.

The chain combines TRBV28 with TRBJ2-7; no clear D. Between the trimmed V and J ends, which lost 3 bases and 4 bases, there was a span of 10 bases. Germline CDR1 is MDHEN and CDR2 is SYDVKM. CDR3 size: 13 residues. CDR3 coding DNA: TGTGCCAGCAGTTTGGGCAGCTTTTACGAGCAGTACTTC. It yields the protein CASSLGSFYEQYF.

V and J are TRBV9 and TRBJ1-2; no firm D call. The V end lost 4 bases, the J end lost 4 bases, and 14 bases lay between the germline ends. Looked up from germline, CDR1 is SGDLS and CDR2 is YYNGEE. This CDR3 is 14 amino acids long. CDR3 bases: TGTGCCAGCAGCTACACAGACACCGTCTATGGCTACACCTTC. Translating it yields CASSYTDTVYGYTF.

V is TRBV6-5 and J is TRBJ1-1; a weak D match, TRBD1 (5 bases). CDR1 MNHEY and CDR2 SVGAGI come from the germline V gene. The CDR3 is 12 residues long. Trimming removed 6 bases from V and 7 bases from J, with 12 bases in between. CDR3 nucleotide sequence: TGTGCCAGCAGAACTCCGGGACTTGAAGCTTTCTTT. Amino acid sequence: CASRTPGLEAFF.

CDR3 residues: CASSYGGRAFF. DNA for the CDR3: TGTGCCAGTAGTTACGGTGGGAGAGCTTTCTTT. The chain combines TRBV19 with TRBJ1-1, with D unclear. This CDR3 spans 11 amino acids. V gave up 5 bases and J gave up 10 bases, with 11 bases separating them. Germline CDR1 and CDR2: LNHDA and SQIVND (reference sequence).

The gene calls are TRBV12-5 and TRBJ1-2, with TRBD1 matching over 9 bases. The CDR3 contains 17 residues. V shed 0 bases, J shed 4 bases, and the junction held 9 bases outside the gene matches. Per germline, CDR1 LGHNT and CDR2 FRNRAP. CDR3 nucleotides: TGTGCTAGTGGTTTGGTACTGTCGGGACAGGGCGTCTATGGCTACACCTTC. Its protein is CASGLVLSGQGVYGYTF.

The J gene is TRBJ2-2, the V gene TRBV19; the D gene is possibly TRBD1 (5 bases). The CDR3 has 14 amino acids. CDR1 and CDR2 from the germline V gene are LNHDA and SQIVND (reference sequence). V dropped 2 bases and J dropped 6 bases, with 10 bases sitting between them. Written as DNA, the CDR3 is TGTGCCAGTAGTATACAGGGTAGGGCCGGGGAGCTGTTTTTT. Translation gives CASSIQGRAGELFF. Full variable domain (remainder filled in from reference TRBV19 and TRBJ2-2): DGGITQSPKYLFRKEGQNVTLSCEQNLNHDAMYWYRQDPGQGLRLIYYSQIVNDFQKGDIAEGYSVSREKKESFPLTVTSAQKNPTAFYLCASSIQGRAGELFFGEGSRLTVL.

The J gene is TRBJ2-1, the V gene TRBV18; possible D gene TRBD2, 5 bases. Between the trimmed V and J ends, which lost 1 base and 0 bases, there was a span of 7 bases. The CDR3 loop spans 15 amino acids. The germline gives CDR1 KGHSH, CDR2 LQKENI. The CDR3 protein is CASSPQTISYNEQFF. The CDR3 DNA reads as TGTGCCAGCTCACCACAGACTATCTCCTACAATGAGCAGTTCTTC.

The chain employs TRBV4-2 and TRBJ2-1; 7 nucleotides agree with TRBD1. Germline V CDR1 and CDR2: LGHNA, YNFKEQ. Germline trimming cut 4 bases from V and 2 bases from J; bases unmatched to any gene: 14. CDR3 length: 18 amino acids. CDR3 protein: CASSRTRSQGKAYNEQFF. DNA for the CDR3: TGTGCCAGCAGCCGGACGAGGTCACAGGGGAAAGCCTACAATGAGCAGTTCTTC.

The CDR3 DNA reads as TGCGCCAGCAGCTTGGGTGAGGGTGGACCCGGGGAGCTGTTTTTT. Translation: CASSLGEGGPGELFF. The chain joins TRBV5-1 to TRBJ2-2, with D maybe TRBD2 (5 bases). CDR1 is SGHRS and CDR2 is YFSETQ in the germline V gene. CDR3 length: 15 residues. Trimming removed 0 bases from V and 6 bases from J, with 12 bases in between.

V and J are TRBV11-3 and TRBJ2-1; 8 bases fit TRBD2. This CDR3 region has 15 residues. Germline trimming cut 1 base from V and 7 bases from J; bases unmatched to any gene: 6. The germline V gene encodes CDR1 SGHNT and CDR2 YENEEA. CDR3 bases: TGTGCCAGCAGCTTAGTAGCGGGGTCGGGGAATGAGCAGTTCTTC. Amino acid sequence: CASSLVAGSGNEQFF.

The chain uses TRBV6-5 and TRBJ1-2, with D possibly being TRBD1 (5 bases). The ends were cut back, 2 bases at V and 5 bases at J, with 15 bases in the middle. This CDR3 region has 15 residues. Germline CDR1 and CDR2: MNHEY and SVGAGI. This CDR3 is CASSYRQGPRYGYTF. The CDR3 nucleotides are TGTGCCAGCAGTTACAGGCAGGGCCCACGATATGGCTACACCTTC.

This chain joins TRBV11-2 and TRBJ2-2, with D perhaps TRBD1 (5 bases). V lost 4 bases and J lost 4, with 10 bases in between. The CDR3 is 14 residues long. Germline V lookup: CDR1 SGHAT, CDR2 FQNNGV. For the CDR3, the DNA is TGTGCCAGCAGCTGGGGCCTTAGCACCGGGGAGCTGTTTTTT. Protein product: CASSWGLSTGELFF.

The chain is built from TRBV9 and TRBJ2-2; 8 nucleotides match TRBD1. V gave up 3 bases and J gave up 6 bases; unmatched junction bases: 10. The CDR3 covers 16 residues. Per germline, CDR1 SGDLS and CDR2 YYNGEE. The CDR3 loop reads CASSDGQGEGAGELFF. CDR3 DNA: TGTGCCAGCAGCGATGGACAGGGCGAGGGGGCCGGGGAGCTGTTTTTT.

The chain carries TRBV6-1 and TRBJ2-3, with a tentative D call TRBD1 (5 bases). CDR1 MNHNS and CDR2 SASEGT come from the germline V gene. The CDR3 consists of 16 residues. V was trimmed by 4 bases and J by 0 bases, leaving 14 bases between them. CDR3 coding DNA: TGTGCCAGCAGTGCCTTGACAGAAACTAGCACAGATACGCAGTATTTT. Protein sequence: CASSALTETSTDTQYF.

The chain carries TRBV11-2 and TRBJ2-1; 9 bases match TRBD2. The CDR3 loop spans 15 amino acids. The germline V gene has CDR1 SGHAT and CDR2 FQNNGV. V trimming: 5 bases; J trimming: 0 bases; junction bases outside the gene matches: 2. The CDR3 region is CASSLLAGSYNEQFF. The DNA of the CDR3 is TGTGCCAGCAGCCTACTAGCGGGCTCCTACAATGAGCAGTTCTTC.

The rearrangement joins TRBV7-2 to TRBJ2-2; D perhaps matches TRBD1 (6 bases). Germline V gene data show CDR1 as SGHTA and CDR2 as FQGNSA. CDR3 size: 17 residues. Trimming removed 3 bases at V and 1 base at J, with 15 bases between. CDR3 in amino acids: CASSLGARLGNTGELFF. CDR3 DNA sequence: TGTGCCAGCAGCTTGGGGGCGAGGCTCGGGAACACCGGGGAGCTGTTTTTT.

This chain joins TRBV7-9 and TRBJ2-3; 11 nucleotides agree with TRBD2. This CDR3 has 17 residues. Germline V gives CDR1 SEHNR, CDR2 FQNEAQ (reference sequence). Trimming cost V 5 bases and J 2 bases; bases outside gene matches: 9. Written as DNA, the CDR3 is TGTGCCAGCAGCCCGAGTACTAGCGGGGGAGCCACAGATACGCAGTATTTT. Its protein product is CASSPSTSGGATDTQYF.

The CDR3 reads CASSPWTGEGEQYF. The CDR3 nucleotides are TGTGCCAGCAGCCCCTGGACAGGGGAAGGCGAGCAGTACTTC. This chain connects TRBV9 to TRBJ2-7, with 9 bases identical to TRBD1. This CDR3 has 14 amino acids. Per the germline V gene, CDR1 is SGDLS and CDR2 is YYNGEE. The V and J ends lost 4 bases and 6 bases, in that order; junction bases with no gene match: 8.

The chain has TRBV5-1 and TRBJ1-2, with TRBD1 matching over 8 bases. CDR3 length: 15 residues. Per the germline V gene, CDR1 is SGHRS and CDR2 is YFSETQ. V was pared by 0 bases and J by 8 bases, with 9 bases of the junction left unmatched. CDR3 in amino acids: CASSLGYGQGWGYTF. CDR3 sequence (DNA): TGCGCCAGCAGCTTGGGGTACGGACAGGGCTGGGGCTACACCTTC. Complete variable domain (other parts from reference TRBV5-1 and TRBJ1-2): KAGVTQTPRYLIKTRGQQVTLSCSPISGHRSVSWYQQTPGQGLQFLFEYFSETQRNKGNFPGRFSGRQFSNSRSEMNVSTLELGDSALYLCASSLGYGQGWGYTFGSGTRLTVV.

The chain combines TRBV7-2 with TRBJ2-5; D perhaps matches TRBD2 (5 bases). The CDR3 has 14 amino acids. Germline lookup yields CDR1 SGHTA and CDR2 FQGNSA. The germline V and J ends were trimmed by 9 bases and 3 bases, with 17 bases remaining between them. CDR3 amino acids: CARNGRRTEETQYF. CDR3 DNA: TGTGCCAGAAATGGTAGGAGGACGGAAGAGACCCAGTACTTC.

As for this clone: The same CDR3 also results from other DNA sequences found in this sample. CDR3 loop: CASRDRGTDTQYF. CDR3 nucleotides: TGTGCCAGTCGGGACAGGGGCACAGATACGCAGTATTTT. V usage is TRBV19 and J usage is TRBJ2-3, with TRBD1 matching over 9 bases. The CDR3 totals 13 residues. V was clipped by 8 bases and J by 1 base; unmatched bases: 1. Germline values: CDR1 LNHDA, CDR2 SQIVND (reference sequence).

This sequence joins TRBV7-9 and TRBJ2-3, with 9 bases lining up with TRBD1. CDR1 and CDR2 from the germline V gene are SEHNR and FQNEAQ (reference sequence). The CDR3 consists of 19 residues. V shed 4 bases and J 0 bases; nucleotides not matched to a gene: 14. The CDR3 DNA is TGTGCCAGCAGCTACCCAGTGACAGGGGGACCCACTAGCACAGATACGCAGTATTTT. This sequence encodes CASSYPVTGGPTSTDTQYF. The full variable domain, its missing parts supplied by reference TRBV7-9 and TRBJ2-3, is DTGVSQNPRHKITKRGQNVTFRCDPISEHNRLYWYRQTLGQGPEFLTYFQNEAQLEKSRLLSDRFSAERPKGSFSTLEIQRTEQGDSAMYLCASSYPVTGGPTSTDTQYFGPGTRLTVL.

The genes are TRBV7-6 and TRBJ2-3, with 9 positions matching TRBD2. The germline CDR1 and CDR2 sequences are SGHVS and FNYEAQ. Unmatched junction bases numbered 2, after V lost 1 base and J lost 0 bases. This CDR3 comprises 16 residues. The CDR3 region has the DNA TGTGCCAGCAGCTTAGACACTAGCGGGAGCACAGATACGCAGTATTTT. The encoded protein is CASSLDTSGSTDTQYF.

J is TRBJ2-3 and V is TRBV2; the match to TRBD1 covers 7 bases. Germline loops: CDR1 SNHLY, CDR2 FYNNEI. The CDR3 spans 13 residues. J gave up 0 bases and V 6 bases, and 0 bases lay outside the gene matches. The chain's CDR3 is CASRTGSTDTQYF. Written as DNA, the CDR3 is TGTGCCAGCAGGACAGGGAGCACAGATACGCAGTATTTT.

The chain employs TRBV18 and TRBJ2-1; no clear D. CDR3 size: 15 residues. With 2 bases removed from V and 0 bases from J, the gap between germline ends came to 8 bases. Looked up from germline, CDR1 is KGHSH and CDR2 is LQKENI. The chain's CDR3 is CASSPEISSYNEQFF. The CDR3, as DNA: TGTGCCAGCTCACCAGAAATCAGCTCCTACAATGAGCAGTTCTTC.

V gene TRBV30 combines with J gene TRBJ1-2, with D unresolved. The germline V gene has CDR1 GTSNPN and CDR2 SVGIG (reference sequence). The CDR3 sequence is 14 residues long. Between the trimmed V and J ends, which lost 0 bases and 7 bases, there was a span of 15 bases. This CDR3 is CAWSVIEVSGGYTF. The CDR3 DNA reads TGTGCCTGGAGTGTAATTGAGGTTTCCGGTGGCTACACCTTC.

J is TRBJ2-7 and V is TRBV5-6, with a possible D match to TRBD1 (5 bases). Germline V gene lookup returns CDR1 SGHDT and CDR2 YYEEEE. There are 14 residues in the CDR3. V was cut by 0 bases and J by 6 bases, with 13 bases left in between. CDR3 nucleotide sequence: TGTGCCAGCAGCTTGGTCCTCAGGGATGTCGAGCAGTACTTC. This encodes CASSLVLRDVEQYF.